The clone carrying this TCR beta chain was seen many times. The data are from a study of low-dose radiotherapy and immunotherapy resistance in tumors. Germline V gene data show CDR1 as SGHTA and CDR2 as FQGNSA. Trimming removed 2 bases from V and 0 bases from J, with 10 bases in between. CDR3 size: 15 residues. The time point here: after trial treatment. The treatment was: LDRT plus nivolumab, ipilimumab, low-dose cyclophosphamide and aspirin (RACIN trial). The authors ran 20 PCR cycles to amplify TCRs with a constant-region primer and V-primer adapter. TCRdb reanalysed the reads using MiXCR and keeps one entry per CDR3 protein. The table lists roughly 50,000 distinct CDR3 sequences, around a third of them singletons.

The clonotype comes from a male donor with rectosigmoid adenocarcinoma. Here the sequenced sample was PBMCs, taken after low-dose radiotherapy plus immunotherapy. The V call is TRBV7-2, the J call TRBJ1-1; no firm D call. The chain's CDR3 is CASSLWRVMNTEAFF. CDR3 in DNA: TGTGCCAGCAGCTTATGGAGGGTCATGAACACTGAAGCTTTCTTT.